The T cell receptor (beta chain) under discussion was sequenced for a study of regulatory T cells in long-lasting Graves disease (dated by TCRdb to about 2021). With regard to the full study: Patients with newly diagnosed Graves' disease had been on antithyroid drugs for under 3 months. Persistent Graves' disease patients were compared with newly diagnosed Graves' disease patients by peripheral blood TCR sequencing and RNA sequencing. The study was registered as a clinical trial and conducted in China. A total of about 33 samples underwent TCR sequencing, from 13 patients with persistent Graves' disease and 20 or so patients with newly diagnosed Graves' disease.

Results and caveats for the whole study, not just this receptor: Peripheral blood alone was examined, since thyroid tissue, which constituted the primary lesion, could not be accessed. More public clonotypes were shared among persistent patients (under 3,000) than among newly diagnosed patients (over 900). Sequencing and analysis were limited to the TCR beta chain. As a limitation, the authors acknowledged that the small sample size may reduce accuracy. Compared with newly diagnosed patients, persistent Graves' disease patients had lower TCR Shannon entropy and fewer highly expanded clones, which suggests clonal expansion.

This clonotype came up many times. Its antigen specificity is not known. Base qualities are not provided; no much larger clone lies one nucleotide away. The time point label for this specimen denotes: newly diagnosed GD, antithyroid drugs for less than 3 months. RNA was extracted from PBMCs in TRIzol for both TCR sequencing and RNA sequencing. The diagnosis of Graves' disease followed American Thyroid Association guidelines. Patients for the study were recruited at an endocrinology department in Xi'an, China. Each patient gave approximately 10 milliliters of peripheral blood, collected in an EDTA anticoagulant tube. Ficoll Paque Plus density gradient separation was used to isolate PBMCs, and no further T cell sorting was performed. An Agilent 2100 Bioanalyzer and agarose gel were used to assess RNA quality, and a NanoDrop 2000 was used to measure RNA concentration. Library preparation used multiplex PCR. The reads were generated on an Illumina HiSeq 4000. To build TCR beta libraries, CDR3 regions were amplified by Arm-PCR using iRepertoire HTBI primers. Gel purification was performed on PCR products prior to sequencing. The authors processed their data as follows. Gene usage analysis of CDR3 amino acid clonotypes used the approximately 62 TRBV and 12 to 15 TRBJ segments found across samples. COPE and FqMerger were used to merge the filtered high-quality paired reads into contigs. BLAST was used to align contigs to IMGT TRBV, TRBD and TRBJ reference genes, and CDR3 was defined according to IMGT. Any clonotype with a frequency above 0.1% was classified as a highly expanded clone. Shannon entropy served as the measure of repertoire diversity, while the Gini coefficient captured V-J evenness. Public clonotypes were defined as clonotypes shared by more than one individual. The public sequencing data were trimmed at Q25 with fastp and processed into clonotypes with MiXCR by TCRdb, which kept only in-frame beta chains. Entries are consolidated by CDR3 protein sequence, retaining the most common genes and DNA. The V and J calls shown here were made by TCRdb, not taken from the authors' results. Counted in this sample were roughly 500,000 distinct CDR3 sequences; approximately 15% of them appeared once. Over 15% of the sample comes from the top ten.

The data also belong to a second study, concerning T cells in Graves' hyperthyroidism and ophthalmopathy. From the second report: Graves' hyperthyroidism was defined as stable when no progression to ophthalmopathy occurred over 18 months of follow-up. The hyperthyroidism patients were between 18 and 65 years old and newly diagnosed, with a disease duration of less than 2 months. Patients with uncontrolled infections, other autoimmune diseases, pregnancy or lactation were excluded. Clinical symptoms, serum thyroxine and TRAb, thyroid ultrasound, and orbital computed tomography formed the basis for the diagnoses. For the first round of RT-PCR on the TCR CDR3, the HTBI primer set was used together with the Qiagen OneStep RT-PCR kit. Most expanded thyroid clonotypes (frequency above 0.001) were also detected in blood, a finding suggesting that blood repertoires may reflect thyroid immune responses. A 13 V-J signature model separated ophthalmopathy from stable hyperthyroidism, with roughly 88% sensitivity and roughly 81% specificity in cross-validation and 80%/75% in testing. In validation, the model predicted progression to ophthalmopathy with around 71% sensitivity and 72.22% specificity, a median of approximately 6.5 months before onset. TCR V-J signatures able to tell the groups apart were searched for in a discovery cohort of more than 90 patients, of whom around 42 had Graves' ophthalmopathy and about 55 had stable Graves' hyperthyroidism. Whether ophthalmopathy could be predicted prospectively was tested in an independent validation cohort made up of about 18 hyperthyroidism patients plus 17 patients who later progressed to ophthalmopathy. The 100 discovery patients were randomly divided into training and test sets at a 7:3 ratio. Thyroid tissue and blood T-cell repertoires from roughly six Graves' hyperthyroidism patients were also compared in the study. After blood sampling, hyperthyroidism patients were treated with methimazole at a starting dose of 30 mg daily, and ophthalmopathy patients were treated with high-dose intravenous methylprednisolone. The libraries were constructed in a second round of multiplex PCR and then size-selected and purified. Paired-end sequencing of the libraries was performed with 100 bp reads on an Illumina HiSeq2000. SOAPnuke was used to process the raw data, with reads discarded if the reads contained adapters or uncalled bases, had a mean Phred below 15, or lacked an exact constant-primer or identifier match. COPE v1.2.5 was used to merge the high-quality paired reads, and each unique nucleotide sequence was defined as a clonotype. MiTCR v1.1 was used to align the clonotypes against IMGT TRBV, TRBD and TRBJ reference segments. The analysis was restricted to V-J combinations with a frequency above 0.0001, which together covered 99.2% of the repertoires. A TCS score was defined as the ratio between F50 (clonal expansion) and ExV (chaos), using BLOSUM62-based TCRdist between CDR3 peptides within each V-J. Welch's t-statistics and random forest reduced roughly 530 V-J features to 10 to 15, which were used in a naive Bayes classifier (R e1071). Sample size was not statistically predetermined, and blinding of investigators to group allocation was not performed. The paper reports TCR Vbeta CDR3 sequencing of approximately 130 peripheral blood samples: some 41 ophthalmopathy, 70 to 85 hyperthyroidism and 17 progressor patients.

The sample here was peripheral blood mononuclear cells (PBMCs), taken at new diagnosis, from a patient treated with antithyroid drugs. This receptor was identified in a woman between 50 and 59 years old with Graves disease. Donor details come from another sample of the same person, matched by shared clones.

The CDR3 here reads CASSQDRGQGRTGELFF. The DNA reads TGTGCCAGCAGCCAAGATAGAGGACAGGGCCGGACCGGGGAGCTGTTTTTT. The rearranged segments are TRBV3-1 and TRBJ2-2; 8 bases in between match TRBD1. Trimming leaves V shorter by 0 bases and J shorter by 5 bases, with the junction holding 8 bases beyond the gene matches. Based on the germline V gene (reference sequence), the CDR1 and CDR2 sequences are LGHDT and YNNKEL. Including the terminal cysteine and phenylalanine, the CDR3 comprises 17 residues. CDR3 DNA is the only sequence kept; it has 51 bases, read in frame from the first base. When the CDR3 is completed using the reference TRBV3-1 and TRBJ2-2 genes on either side, the full variable domain is DTAVSQTPKYLVTQMGNDKSIKCEQNLGHDTMYWYKQDSKKFLKIMFSYNNKELIINETVPNRFSPKSPDKAHLNLHINSLELGDSAVYFCASSQDRGQGRTGELFFGEGSRLTVL.